The 18 T cell receptor beta chains given below trace back to one sample, sequenced in a study of PD-1 blockade in mismatch repair-deficient tumors. Generated by immunoSEQ multiplex PCR, the TCRdb table keeps only in-frame clones and is missing some. The repertoire holds about 14,000 clones, with approximately 82% as singletons. Sequences were derived from PBMCs, sampled around 15 weeks after starting pembrolizumab. These TCRs come from an adult with mismatch repair-deficient cancer.

V usage is TRBV29-1 and J usage is TRBJ1-5; tentatively, D is TRBD1 (6 bases). The CDR3 covers 15 residues. Looked up from germline, CDR1 is SQVTM and CDR2 is ANQGSEA. Trimming took 0 bases from V and 2 from J, leaving 11 bases between them. The CDR3 DNA reads as TGCAGCGTTGAAGAAGGGGGAAGTGGCAATCAGCCCCAGCATTTT. It yields the protein CSVEEGGSGNQPQHF.

CDR3 loop: CASSTSRDRGYEQYF. The CDR3, as DNA: TGTGCCAGCAGTACAAGCCGGGACAGGGGTTACGAGCAGTACTTC. The rearrangement joins TRBV6-5 to TRBJ2-5; 10 nucleotides agree with TRBD1. The J call could be wrong; TRBJ2-7 is a better fit for the DNA end. Germline V CDR1 and CDR2: MNHEY, SVGAGI. The CDR3 consists of 15 residues.

Only a few counts were recorded for this clone. The CDR3 loop is CASSLNRGSYEQYF. CDR3 nucleotides: TGTGCCAGCAGTCTTAACAGGGGATCCTACGAGCAGTACTTC. This sequence joins TRBV6-5 and TRBJ2-7; TRBD1 aligns across 7 bases. The CDR3 is made up of 14 amino acids. J was trimmed by 1 base and V by 5 bases; bases with no gene match: 5. CDR1 MNHEY and CDR2 SVGAGI come from the germline V gene.

The chain uses TRBV7-2 and TRBJ2-7; no definite D call. Germline assignment: CDR1 SGHTA and CDR2 FQGNSA. This CDR3 comprises 12 residues. V lost 5 bases to trimming and J lost 3 bases, with 8 bases between them. In nucleotides, the CDR3 is TGTGCCAGCAGCCCCGACTTCTACGAGCAGTACTTC. Residues: CASSPDFYEQYF.

This rearrangement joins TRBV29-1 to TRBJ2-3; no clear D gene. The CDR3 sequence is 11 residues long. The germline V and J ends were trimmed by 7 bases and 4 bases, with 9 bases remaining between them. Germline V lookup: CDR1 SQVTM, CDR2 ANQGSEA. The CDR3 region is CSGRQADTQYF. The CDR3 DNA sequence: TGCAGCGGTCGCCAGGCAGATACGCAGTATTTT.

The chain has TRBV28 and TRBJ2-1, with a weak D call TRBD1 (6 bases). Trimming took off 6 bases at V and 8 bases at J, with 14 bases between the two ends. The CDR3 consists of 13 residues. The germline V gene encodes CDR1 MDHEN and CDR2 SYDVKM. This CDR3 reads CASRLPGQYEQFF. CDR3 coding DNA: TGTGCCAGCAGGCTTCCTGGACAGTATGAGCAGTTCTTC.

This chain uses TRBV5-1 with TRBJ2-3, with 7 positions matching TRBD2. The germline CDR1 and CDR2 sequences are SGHRS and YFSETQ. The CDR3 length is 15 residues. V shed 2 bases and J 4 bases; nucleotides not matched to a gene: 7. CDR3 protein: CASSLSGIISDTQYF. Here the CDR3 DNA reads TGCGCCAGCAGCTTAAGCGGGATCATTTCAGATACGCAGTATTTT.

This chain joins TRBV6-1 and TRBJ2-7; 12 nucleotides align to TRBD2. CDR1 MNHNS and CDR2 SASEGT come from the germline V gene. V shed 4 bases and J 3 bases; nucleotides not matched to a gene: 1. CDR3 length equals 14 residues. CDR3 in amino acids: CASSGTSGIYEQYF. In DNA, the CDR3 is TGTGCCAGCAGTGGGACTAGCGGGATCTACGAGCAGTACTTC.

This chain links TRBV6-1 with TRBJ1-2, with a tentative D call TRBD1 (6 bases). The CDR3 sequence is 14 residues long. Germline assignment: CDR1 MNHNS and CDR2 SASEGT. Deletions cut 2 bases from V and 7 bases from J, with 14 bases between. The CDR3 DNA sequence: TGTGCCAGCAGTGAATTGGGGGCGTCGGGTGGCTACACCTTC. Its translation is CASSELGASGGYTF.

The chain joins TRBV6-4 to TRBJ1-1; a possible D gene is TRBD1 (5 bases). V was shortened by 6 bases and J by 0 bases, with 8 bases between the two germline ends. The CDR3 is 13 amino acids. Germline CDR1 reads MRHNA; CDR2 reads SNTAGT. The DNA for the CDR3 is TGTGCCAGCAGCAGGGAATTGAACACTGAAGCTTTCTTT. It translates to CASSRELNTEAFF.

This chain uses TRBV6-1 with TRBJ2-2; 7 nucleotides match TRBD1. J lost 4 bases, V lost 6 bases, and 5 bases had no gene match. Germline CDR1 MNHNS, CDR2 SASEGT. The CDR3 runs 14 residues. CDR3 bases: TGTGCCAGCAGAAATGAGGGGGCCACCGGGGAGCTGTTTTTT. It encodes CASRNEGATGELFF.

The chain is built from TRBV27 and TRBJ2-3, with 9 bases identical to TRBD2. The CDR3 totals 16 residues. The V segment lost 7 bases and the J segment 0 bases; nucleotides outside the gene matches: 8. Germline V gene lookup returns CDR1 MNHEY and CDR2 SMNVEV (reference sequence). The CDR3 spells CASKAGGSLSTDTQYF. The CDR3 DNA reads TGTGCCAGCAAAGCGGGAGGCTCCCTTAGCACAGATACGCAGTATTTT.

The chain employs TRBV30 and TRBJ2-3; 8 nucleotides line up with TRBD2. Germline values: CDR1 GTSNPN, CDR2 SVGIG (reference sequence). The V and J ends lost 4 bases and 6 bases, in that order; junction bases with no gene match: 6. This CDR3 has 13 residues. The CDR3 here is CAWTRAGADTQYF. The DNA of the CDR3 is TGTGCCTGGACCCGAGCGGGGGCCGATACGCAGTATTTT.

The rearrangement uses TRBV7-3 and TRBJ2-3; 8 bases are shared with TRBD2. V dropped 5 bases and J dropped 3; count of bases not matched to a gene: 16. Germline values: CDR1 SGHTA, CDR2 FQGTGA. CDR3 length: 18 residues. The DNA of the CDR3 is TGTGCCAGCAGCCGACCTTCGGGAGGGCCGTTGGGAACAGATACGCAGTATTTT. This translates into CASSRPSGGPLGTDTQYF.

The chain uses TRBV7-3 and TRBJ2-2, with 10 bases identical to TRBD2. CDR3 length equals 18 residues. V lost 2 bases and J lost 4; bases outside the gene matches: 10. Germline CDR1 SGHTA, CDR2 FQGTGA. CDR3 amino acids: CASSLGPSGSHGTGELFF. CDR3 DNA sequence: TGTGCCAGCAGCTTAGGTCCTAGCGGGAGTCATGGCACCGGGGAGCTGTTTTTT.

The chain carries TRBV5-1 and TRBJ2-2; D unresolved. The germline V gene encodes CDR1 SGHRS and CDR2 YFSETQ. Trimming pared 0 bases from V and 9 bases from J, leaving 12 bases between. CDR3 size: 14 residues. The CDR3 region has the DNA TGCGCCAGCAGCTTGGAGTTGACTCTCCGGGAGCTGTTTTTT. It codes for CASSLELTLRELFF.

The chain has TRBV4-2 and TRBJ2-6, with D possibly TRBD2 on 6 matching bases. CDR1 is LGHNA, CDR2 YNFKEQ, per germline. There are 17 residues in the CDR3. Trimming pared 5 bases from V and 0 bases from J, leaving 14 bases between. CDR3 sequence reads: CASSVGRTNSGANVLTF. The CDR3, as DNA: TGTGCCAGCAGCGTGGGGAGGACCAACTCTGGGGCCAACGTCCTGACTTTC.

Only a few counts were recorded for this clone. The rearrangement links TRBV5-6 to TRBJ2-7; weak D call: TRBD1 (7 bases). Germline V CDR1 and CDR2: SGHDT, YYEEEE. Trimming left V 5 bases short and J 0 bases short, with 12 bases between. This CDR3 spans 14 amino acids. The CDR3 here is CASRRQGLSYEQYF. For the CDR3, the DNA is TGTGCCAGCAGACGACAGGGACTCTCCTACGAGCAGTACTTC.